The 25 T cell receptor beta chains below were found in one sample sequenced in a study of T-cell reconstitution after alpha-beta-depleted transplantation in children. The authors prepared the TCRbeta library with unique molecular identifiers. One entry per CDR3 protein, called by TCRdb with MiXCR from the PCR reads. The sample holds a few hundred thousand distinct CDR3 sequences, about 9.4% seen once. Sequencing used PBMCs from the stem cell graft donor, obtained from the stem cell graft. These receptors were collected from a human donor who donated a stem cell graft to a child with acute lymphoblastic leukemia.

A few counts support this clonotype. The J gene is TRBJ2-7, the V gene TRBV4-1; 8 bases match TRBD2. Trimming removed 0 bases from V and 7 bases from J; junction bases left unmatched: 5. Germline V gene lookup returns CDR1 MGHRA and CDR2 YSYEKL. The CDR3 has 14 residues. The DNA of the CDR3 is TGCGCCAGCAGCCAAGAACCGGGAGGGGGGGAGCAGTACTTC. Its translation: CASSQEPGGGEQYF.

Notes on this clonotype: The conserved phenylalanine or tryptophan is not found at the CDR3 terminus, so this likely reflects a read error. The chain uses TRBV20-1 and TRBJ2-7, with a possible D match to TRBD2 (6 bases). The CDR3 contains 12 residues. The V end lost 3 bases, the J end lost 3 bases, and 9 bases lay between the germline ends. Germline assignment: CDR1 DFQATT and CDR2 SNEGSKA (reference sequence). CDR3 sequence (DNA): TGCAGTGCTAGTACGGGGGACTACGAGCAGTACTTG. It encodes CSASTGDYEQYL.

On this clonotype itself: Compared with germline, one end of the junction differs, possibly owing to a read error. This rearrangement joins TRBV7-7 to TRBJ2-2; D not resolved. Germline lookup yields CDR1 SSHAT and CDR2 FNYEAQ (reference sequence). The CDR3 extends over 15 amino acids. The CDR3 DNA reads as TGTGCTAGCAGCCCTTTGAGCACGAACACCGGGGAGCTGTTTTTT. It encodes CASSPLSTNTGELFF.

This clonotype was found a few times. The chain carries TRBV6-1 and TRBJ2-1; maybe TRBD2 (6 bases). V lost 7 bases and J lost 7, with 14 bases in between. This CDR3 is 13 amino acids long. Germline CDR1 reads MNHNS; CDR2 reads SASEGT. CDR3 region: CASKREIGNEQFF. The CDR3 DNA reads TGTGCCAGCAAACGGGAGATTGGGAATGAGCAGTTCTTC.

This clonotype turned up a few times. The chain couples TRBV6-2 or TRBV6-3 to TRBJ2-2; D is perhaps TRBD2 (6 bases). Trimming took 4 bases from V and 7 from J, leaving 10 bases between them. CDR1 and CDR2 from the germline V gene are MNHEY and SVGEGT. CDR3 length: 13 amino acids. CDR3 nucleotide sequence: TGTGCCAGCAGTTGGGAGGTGATCGGGGAGCTGTTTTTT. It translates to CASSWEVIGELFF.

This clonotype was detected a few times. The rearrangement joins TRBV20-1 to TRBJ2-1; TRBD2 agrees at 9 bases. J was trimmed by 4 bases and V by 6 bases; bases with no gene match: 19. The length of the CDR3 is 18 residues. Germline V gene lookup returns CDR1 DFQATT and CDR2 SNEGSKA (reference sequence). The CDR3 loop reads CSALRGLAGRLQYNEQFF. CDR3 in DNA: TGCAGTGCCCTGAGGGGTCTAGCGGGGCGACTCCAGTACAATGAGCAGTTCTTC.

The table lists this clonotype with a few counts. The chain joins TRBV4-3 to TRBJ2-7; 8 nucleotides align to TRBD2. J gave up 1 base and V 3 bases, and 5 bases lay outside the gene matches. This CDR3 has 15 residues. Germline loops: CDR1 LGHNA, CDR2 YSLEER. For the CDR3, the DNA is TGCGCCAGCAGCCACCGAGCGGGAGAGTCCTACGAGCAGTACTTC. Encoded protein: CASSHRAGESYEQYF.

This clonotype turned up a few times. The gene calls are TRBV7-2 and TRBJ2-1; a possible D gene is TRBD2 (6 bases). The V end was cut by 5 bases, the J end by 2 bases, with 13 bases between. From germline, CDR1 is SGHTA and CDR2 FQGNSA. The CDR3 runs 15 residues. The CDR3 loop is CASSLLASAYNEQFF. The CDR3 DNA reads TGTGCCAGCAGCCTGCTAGCGTCCGCCTACAATGAGCAGTTCTTC.

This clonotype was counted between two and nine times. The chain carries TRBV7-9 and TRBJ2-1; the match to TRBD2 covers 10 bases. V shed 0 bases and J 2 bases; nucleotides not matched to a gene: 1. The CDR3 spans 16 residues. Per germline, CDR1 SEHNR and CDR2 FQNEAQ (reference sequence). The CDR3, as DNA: TGTGCCAGCAGCTTAGCACTAGCGGGACCCTACAATGAGCAGTTCTTC. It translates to CASSLALAGPYNEQFF.

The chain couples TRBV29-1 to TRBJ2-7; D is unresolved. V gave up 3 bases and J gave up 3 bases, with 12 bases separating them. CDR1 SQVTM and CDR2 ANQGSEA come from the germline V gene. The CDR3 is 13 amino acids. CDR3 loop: CSVDEVGNYEQYF. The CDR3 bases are TGCAGCGTTGACGAGGTTGGGAACTACGAGCAGTACTTC.

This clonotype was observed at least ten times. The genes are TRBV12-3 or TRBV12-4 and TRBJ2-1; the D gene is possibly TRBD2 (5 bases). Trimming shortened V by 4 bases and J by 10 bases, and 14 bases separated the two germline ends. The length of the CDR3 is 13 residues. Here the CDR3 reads CASSWELPTEQFF. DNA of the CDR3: TGTGCCAGCAGTTGGGAGCTCCCCACGGAGCAGTTCTTC.

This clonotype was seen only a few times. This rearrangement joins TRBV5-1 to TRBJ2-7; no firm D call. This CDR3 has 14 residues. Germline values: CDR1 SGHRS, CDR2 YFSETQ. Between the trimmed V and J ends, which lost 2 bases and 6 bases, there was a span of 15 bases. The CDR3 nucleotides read TGCGCCAGCAGCTTCGGACCTACCCCTCGCGAGCAGTACTTC. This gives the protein CASSFGPTPREQYF.

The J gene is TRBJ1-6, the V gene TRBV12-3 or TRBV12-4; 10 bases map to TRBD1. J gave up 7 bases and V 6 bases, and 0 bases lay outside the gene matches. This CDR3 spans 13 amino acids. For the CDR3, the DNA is TGTGCCAGCAGGACAGGGGGCAATTCACCCCTCCACTTT. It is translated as CASRTGGNSPLHF.

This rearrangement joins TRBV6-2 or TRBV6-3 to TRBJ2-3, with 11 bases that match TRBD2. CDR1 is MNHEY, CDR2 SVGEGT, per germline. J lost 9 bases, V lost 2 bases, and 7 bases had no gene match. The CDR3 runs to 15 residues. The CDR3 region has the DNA TGTGCCAGCAGTTACGGCCAGACTAGCGGGAACACGCAGTATTTT. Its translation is CASSYGQTSGNTQYF.

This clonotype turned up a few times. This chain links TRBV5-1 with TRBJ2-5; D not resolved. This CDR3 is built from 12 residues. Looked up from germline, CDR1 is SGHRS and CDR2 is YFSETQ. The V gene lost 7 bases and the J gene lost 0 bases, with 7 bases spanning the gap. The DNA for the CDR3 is TGCGCCAGCCCAGGTTACCAAGAGACCCAGTACTTC. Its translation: CASPGYQETQYF.

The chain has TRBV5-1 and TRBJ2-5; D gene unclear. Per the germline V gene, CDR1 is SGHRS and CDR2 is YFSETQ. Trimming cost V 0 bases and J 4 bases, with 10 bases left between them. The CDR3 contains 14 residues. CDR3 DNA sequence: TGCGCCAGCAGCTTGGGGGTCTACCTAGAGACCCAGTACTTC. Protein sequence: CASSLGVYLETQYF.

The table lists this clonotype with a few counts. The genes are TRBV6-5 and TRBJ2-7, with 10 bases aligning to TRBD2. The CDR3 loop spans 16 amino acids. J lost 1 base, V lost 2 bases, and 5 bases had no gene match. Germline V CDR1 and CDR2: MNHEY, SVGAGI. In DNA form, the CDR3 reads TGTGCCAGCAGTTACCTCTCTAGCGGGAGTTCCTACGAGCAGTACTTC. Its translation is CASSYLSSGSSYEQYF.

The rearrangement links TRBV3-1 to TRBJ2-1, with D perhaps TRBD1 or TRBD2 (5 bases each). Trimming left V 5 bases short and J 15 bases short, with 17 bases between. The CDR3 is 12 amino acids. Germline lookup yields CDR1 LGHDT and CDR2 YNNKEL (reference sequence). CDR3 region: CASSGWDANPFF. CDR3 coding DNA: TGTGCCAGCAGCGGGTGGGACGCCAACCCGTTCTTC.

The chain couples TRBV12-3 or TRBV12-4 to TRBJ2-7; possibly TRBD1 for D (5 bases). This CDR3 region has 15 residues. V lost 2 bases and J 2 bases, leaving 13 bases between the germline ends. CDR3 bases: TGTGCCAGCAGTTTAAGTCGGACACAAGCCTACGAGCAGTACTTC. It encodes CASSLSRTQAYEQYF.

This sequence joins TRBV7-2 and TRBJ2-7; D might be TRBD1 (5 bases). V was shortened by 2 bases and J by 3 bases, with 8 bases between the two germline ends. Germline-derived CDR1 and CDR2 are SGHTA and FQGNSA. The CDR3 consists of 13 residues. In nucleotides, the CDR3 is TGTGCCAGCAGCTTATCCGACAGCTACGAGCAGTACTTC. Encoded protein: CASSLSDSYEQYF. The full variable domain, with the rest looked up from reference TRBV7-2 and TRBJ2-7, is GAGVSQSPSNKVTEKGKDVELRCDPISGHTALYWYRQSLGQGLEFLIYFQGNSAPDKSGLPSDRFSAERTGGSVSTLTIQRTQQEDSAVYLCASSLSDSYEQYFGPGTRLTVT.

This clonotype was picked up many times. The DNA for the CDR3 is TGTGCCAGCAGCTTGAGGGTTCCTGGGGCCAACGTCCTGACTTTC. Protein: CASSLRVPGANVLTF. This chain uses TRBV5-6 with TRBJ2-6, with D hard to call. Germline V CDR1 and CDR2: SGHDT, YYEEEE. With 1 base removed from V and 2 bases from J, the gap between germline ends came to 7 bases. This CDR3 is 15 amino acids long.

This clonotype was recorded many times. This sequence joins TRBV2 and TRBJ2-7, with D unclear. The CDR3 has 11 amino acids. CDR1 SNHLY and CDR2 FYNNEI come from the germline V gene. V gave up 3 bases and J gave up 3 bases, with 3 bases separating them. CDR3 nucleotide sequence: TGTGCCAGCAGTGACGGCTACGAGCAGTACTTC. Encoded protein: CASSDGYEQYF.

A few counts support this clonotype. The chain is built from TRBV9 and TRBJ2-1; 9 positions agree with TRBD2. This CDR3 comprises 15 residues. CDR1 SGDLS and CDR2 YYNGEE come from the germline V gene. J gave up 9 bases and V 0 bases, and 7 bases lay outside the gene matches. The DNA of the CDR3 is TGTGCCAGCAGCGTAGTATTAGCGGGAGAGGGTGAGCAGTTCTTC. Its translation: CASSVVLAGEGEQFF.

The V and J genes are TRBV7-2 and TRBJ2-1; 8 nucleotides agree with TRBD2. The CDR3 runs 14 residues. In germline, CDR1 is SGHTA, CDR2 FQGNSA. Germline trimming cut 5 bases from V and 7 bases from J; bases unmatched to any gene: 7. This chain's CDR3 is CASSRSGSGNEQFF. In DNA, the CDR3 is TGTGCCAGCAGCCGGAGCGGGAGCGGGAATGAGCAGTTCTTC.

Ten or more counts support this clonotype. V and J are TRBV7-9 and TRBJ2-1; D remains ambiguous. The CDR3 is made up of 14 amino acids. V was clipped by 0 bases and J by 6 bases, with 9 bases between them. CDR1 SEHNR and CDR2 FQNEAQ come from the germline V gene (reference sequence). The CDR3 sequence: CASSLARSGNEQFF. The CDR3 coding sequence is TGTGCCAGCAGCTTAGCCAGATCAGGCAATGAGCAGTTCTTC.